This T cell receptor (beta chain) was captured by sequencing in a study of cytomegalovirus exposure and HLA in healthy donors. Trimming stripped 1 base from V and 0 bases from J, with 8 bases between. There are 15 residues in the CDR3. Germline loops: CDR1 SGHNT, CDR2 YENEEA. Use of 60 Vbeta and 13 Jbeta primers characterized the PCR. TCRdb keeps only in-frame clones here, not all; method: immunoSEQ multiplex PCR. The table shows a few hundred thousand clones, with about 86% occurring only once. The TCR comes from a woman aged 60-70 years in good health and CMV-seropositive. The chain joins TRBV11-3 to TRBJ2-3, with D possibly being TRBD2 (6 bases). The material sequenced was PBMCs. In nucleotides, the CDR3 is TGTGCCAGCAGCTTAGGCGGGACGAGCACAGATACGCAGTATTTT. This codes for CASSLGGTSTDTQYF.